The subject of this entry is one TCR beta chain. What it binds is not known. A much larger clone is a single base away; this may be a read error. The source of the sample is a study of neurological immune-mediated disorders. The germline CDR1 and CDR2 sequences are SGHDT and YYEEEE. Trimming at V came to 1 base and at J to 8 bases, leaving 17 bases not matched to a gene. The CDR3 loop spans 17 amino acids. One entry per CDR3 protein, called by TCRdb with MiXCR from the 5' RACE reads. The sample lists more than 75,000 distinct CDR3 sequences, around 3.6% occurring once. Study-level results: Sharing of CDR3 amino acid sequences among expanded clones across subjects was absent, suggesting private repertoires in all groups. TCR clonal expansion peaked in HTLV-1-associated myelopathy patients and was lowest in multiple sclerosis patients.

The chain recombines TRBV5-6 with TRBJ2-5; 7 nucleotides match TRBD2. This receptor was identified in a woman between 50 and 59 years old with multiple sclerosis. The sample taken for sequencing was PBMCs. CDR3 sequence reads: CASSLKRTRISRDTQYF. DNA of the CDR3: TGTGCCAGCAGCTTGAAGAGGACTAGAATTTCTAGGGATACCCAGTACTTC.